This T cell receptor beta chain was recovered during a study of T cell responses to AZD1222 COVID-19 vaccine. Study-wide results and caveats: Only five to seven AZD1222 recipients were seropositive at baseline. The study found Spike-specific TCR breadth and depth rose after two AZD1222 doses. Spike as a whole was targeted by vaccine-associated CD4 TCRs, dominant at 160-218 and 743-854. Females outnumbered males among donors, who were mostly white British; clonal diversity was possibly underestimated.

The V end lost 1 base, the J end lost 5 bases, and 9 bases lay between the germline ends. The CDR3 has 14 residues. CDR1 is KGHSH and CDR2 is LQKENI in the germline V gene. A note on this clone: Its antigen is as yet unknown.

Here immunoSEQ multiplex PCR was the method, and the copy in TCRdb shows in-frame clones only, minus some. The sample includes approximately 160,000 clones, approximately 89% seen only once; the top ten take approximately 5%. This sequence was found in an adult in good health. This sequence joins TRBV18 and TRBJ1-5, with D hard to call. The sample here was peripheral blood, taken on day 0 of AZD1222 vaccination. DNA of the CDR3: TGTGCCAGCTCACCACAACGATCCGATCAGCCCCAGCATTTT. This codes for CASSPQRSDQPQHF.